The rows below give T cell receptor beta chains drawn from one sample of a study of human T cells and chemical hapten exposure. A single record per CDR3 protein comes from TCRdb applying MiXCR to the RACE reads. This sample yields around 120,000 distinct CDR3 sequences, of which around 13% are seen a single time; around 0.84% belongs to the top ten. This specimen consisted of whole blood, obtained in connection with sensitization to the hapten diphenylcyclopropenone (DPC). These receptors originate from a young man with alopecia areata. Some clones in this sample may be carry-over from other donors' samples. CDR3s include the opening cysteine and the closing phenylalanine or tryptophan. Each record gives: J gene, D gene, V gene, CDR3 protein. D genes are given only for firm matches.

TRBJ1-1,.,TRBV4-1,CASSQDGDGRLRDTEAFF
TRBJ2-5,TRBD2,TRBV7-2,CASSFSTSGGQETQYF
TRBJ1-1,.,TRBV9,CASSSKAGGNTEAFF
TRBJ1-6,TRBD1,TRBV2,CASRQGAYNSPLHF
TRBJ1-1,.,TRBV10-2,CASSEQAGVNTEAFF
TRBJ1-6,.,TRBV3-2,CASSPLRGRVRRTSSPLHF
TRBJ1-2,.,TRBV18,CASTDSRENYGYTF
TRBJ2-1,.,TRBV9,CASSSSPLKLTYNEQFF
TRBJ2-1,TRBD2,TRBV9,CASSSRLAGGLTEQFF
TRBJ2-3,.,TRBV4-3,CASTLGRGGADTQYF
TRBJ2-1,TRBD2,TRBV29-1,CSVGTSGVKHEQFF
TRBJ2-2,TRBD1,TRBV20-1,CSASRDRAGTGELFF
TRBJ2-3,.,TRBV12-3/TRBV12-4,CASSLRPSTDTQYF
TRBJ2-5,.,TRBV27,CASIFRGTQYF
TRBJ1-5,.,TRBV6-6,CASSQKSNQPQHF
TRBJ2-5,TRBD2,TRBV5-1,CASSGGLAGGPQETQYF
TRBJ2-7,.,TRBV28,CASISGGEQYF
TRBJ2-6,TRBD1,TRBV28,CATGTGAGANVLTF
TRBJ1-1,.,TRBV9,CASSVVGSTEAFF
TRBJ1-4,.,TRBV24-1,CATSDPRGVALNEKLFF
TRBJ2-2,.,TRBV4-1,CASSPGPYNTGELFF
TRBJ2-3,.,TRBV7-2,CASSYPLDTQYF
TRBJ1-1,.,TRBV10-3,CAISVGAAEAFF
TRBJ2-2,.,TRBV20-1,CSAPGGTGETGELFF
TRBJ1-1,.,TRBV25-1,CASSVRSVSEMYTEAFF
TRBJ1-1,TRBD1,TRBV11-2,CASSSPDRENEAFF
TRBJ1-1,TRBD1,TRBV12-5,CASGLYQGARTEAFF